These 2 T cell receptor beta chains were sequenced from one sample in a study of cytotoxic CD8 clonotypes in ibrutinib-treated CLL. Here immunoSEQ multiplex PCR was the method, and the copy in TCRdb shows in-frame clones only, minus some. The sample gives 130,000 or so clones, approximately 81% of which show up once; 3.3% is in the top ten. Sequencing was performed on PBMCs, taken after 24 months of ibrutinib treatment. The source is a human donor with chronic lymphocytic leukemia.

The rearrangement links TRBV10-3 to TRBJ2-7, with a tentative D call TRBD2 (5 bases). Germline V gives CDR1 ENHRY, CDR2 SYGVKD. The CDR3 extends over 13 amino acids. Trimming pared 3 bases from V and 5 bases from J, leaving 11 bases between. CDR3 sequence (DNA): TGTGCCATCAGTGACTACGACGGGGACGAGCAGTACTTC. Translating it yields CAISDYDGDEQYF.

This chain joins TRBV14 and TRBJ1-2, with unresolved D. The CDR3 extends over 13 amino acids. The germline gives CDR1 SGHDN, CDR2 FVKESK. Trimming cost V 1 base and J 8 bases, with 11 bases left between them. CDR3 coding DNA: TGTGCCAGCAGCCAAGTGCTGGGAGGGGGCTACACCTTC. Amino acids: CASSQVLGGGYTF.